Included here is one T cell receptor (beta chain) sequence, with context. The data belong to a study of shared clonotypes between healthy human individuals. CDR3 length: 14 residues. CDR1 PRHDT and CDR2 FYEKMQ come from the germline V gene (reference sequence). The V and J ends lost 1 base and 2 bases respectively, with 7 bases between them. Assay: immunoSEQ multiplex PCR; the TCRdb copy retains only in-frame clones and omits some. The sample holds under 2,500,000 clones, approximately 95% seen once. The sequence was collected from a young man in good health. The sample taken for sequencing was naive CD4+ T cells sorted from blood. Sample subset: CD45RA+ positively selected. This rearrangement joins TRBV13 to TRBJ2-3, with a possible D match to TRBD2 (5 bases). In DNA form, the CDR3 reads TGTGCCAGCAGCTTAGTCGGGAACACAGATACGCAGTATTTT. Residues: CASSLVGNTDTQYF.